Below are 31 T cell receptor beta chains sequenced from a single sample in a study of cytomegalovirus exposure and HLA in healthy donors (dated by TCRdb to the late 2010s). Library preparation used the immunoSEQ multiplex PCR assay. For the multiplex PCR, a mixture combining 60 forward primers for TCR Vbeta segments and 13 reverse primers for TCR Jbeta segments was used. The table was pulled from immuneACCESS by TCRdb, which kept in-frame rearrangements only. Such tables lose some clones; where checked, under half of the loss comes from unresolved V genes, and the rest has no known cause. This sample lists roughly 190,000 clones; around 85% were detected once. The ten biggest clones cover approximately 6.3% of the sample. Sequencing used PBMCs. All receptors come from a man aged 35 to 55 in good health and CMV-seropositive.

The V call is TRBV9, the J call TRBJ2-5, with D possibly TRBD2 on 5 matching bases. The ends were cut back, 2 bases at V and 5 bases at J, with 19 bases in the middle. CDR1 and CDR2 from the germline V gene are SGDLS and YYNGEE. This CDR3 contains 16 residues. The CDR3 reads CASSVQPRGFRETQYF. The CDR3, as DNA: TGTGCCAGCAGCGTCCAACCGCGAGGGTTTCGGGAGACCCAGTACTTC.

The V and J genes are TRBV2 and TRBJ1-2; D unresolved. The CDR3 totals 11 residues. Germline V gene data show CDR1 as SNHLY and CDR2 as FYNNEI. Trimming left V 10 bases short and J 8 bases short, with 14 bases between. The CDR3 DNA sequence: TGTGCCAAAGTGGAGGCAGTGGGCTACACCTTC. Translated, it gives CAKVEAVGYTF.

This clone was counted between two and nine times. This chain connects TRBV19 to TRBJ1-1, with TRBD1 matching over 11 bases. This CDR3 spans 16 amino acids. V shed 6 bases, J shed 0 bases, and the junction held 6 bases outside the gene matches. From germline, CDR1 is LNHDA and CDR2 SQIVND (reference sequence). The CDR3 nucleotides read TGTGCCAGTAGGGACAGGGGGCCGCGGATGAACACTGAAGCTTTCTTT. Encoded protein: CASRDRGPRMNTEAFF. Combining the CDR3 with reference TRBV19 and TRBJ1-1 gives the whole variable domain DGGITQSPKYLFRKEGQNVTLSCEQNLNHDAMYWYRQDPGQGLRLIYYSQIVNDFQKGDIAEGYSVSREKKESFPLTVTSAQKNPTAFYLCASRDRGPRMNTEAFFGQGTRLTVV.

The chain uses TRBV7-3 and TRBJ2-1, with 7 bases that match TRBD2. The CDR3 is made up of 15 amino acids. V lost 1 base to trimming and J lost 4 bases; unmatched junction nucleotides: 4. Germline V CDR1 and CDR2: SGHTA, FQGTGA. The CDR3 coding sequence is TGTGCCAGCAGCTTAATGAGCGGGGCTTACAATGAGCAGTTCTTC. Residues: CASSLMSGAYNEQFF.

A single count supports this clone. This chain links TRBV9 with TRBJ2-7; 9 nucleotides align to TRBD2. CDR1 and CDR2 from the germline V gene are SGDLS and YYNGEE. This CDR3 is built from 13 residues. Trimming removed 3 bases from V and 2 bases from J; junction bases left unmatched: 0. The CDR3 loop reads CASSGTSAYEQYF. As DNA, the CDR3 is TGTGCCAGCAGCGGGACTAGCGCCTACGAGCAGTACTTC.

The table lists this clone with a count of one. The chain combines TRBV19 with TRBJ1-2, with D maybe TRBD1 (5 bases). CDR3 length: 14 amino acids. Germline V gene data show CDR1 as LNHDA and CDR2 as SQIVND (reference sequence). The V end lost 6 bases, the J end lost 2 bases, and 13 bases lay between the germline ends. CDR3 sequence: CASSRVGTNYGYTF. The DNA of the CDR3 is TGTGCCAGTAGCAGGGTAGGAACGAACTATGGCTACACCTTC.

The chain carries TRBV5-1 and TRBJ2-3; 7 nucleotides line up with TRBD1. The junction had 10 bases not matched to a gene; V was cut back by 2 bases and J by 4 bases. This CDR3 is 16 amino acids long. The germline V gene encodes CDR1 SGHRS and CDR2 YFSETQ. The CDR3 DNA reads TGCGCCAGCAGCTTCGGATTGAGGGGGCTATCAGATACGCAGTATTTT. Translating it yields CASSFGLRGLSDTQYF.

V is TRBV29-1 and J is TRBJ2-1, with a possible D match to TRBD1 (5 bases). From germline, CDR1 is SQVTM and CDR2 ANQGSEA. The CDR3 runs to 11 residues. V shed 1 base and J shed 7 bases, with 5 bases lying between them. The DNA of the CDR3 is TGCAGCGTTGAAGGACAGAATGAGCAGTTCTTC. It specifies CSVEGQNEQFF.

This rearrangement joins TRBV25-1 to TRBJ1-4; no reliable D call. The CDR3 spans 14 residues. Trimming stripped 1 base from V and 7 bases from J, with 10 bases between. CDR1 MGHDK and CDR2 SYGVNS come from the germline V gene. CDR3 sequence reads: CASSEFRGTEKLFF. CDR3 in DNA: TGTGCCAGCAGTGAATTTCGGGGTACTGAAAAACTGTTTTTT.

The chain combines TRBV5-4 with TRBJ1-4; 9 nucleotides line up with TRBD1. The CDR3 loop spans 16 amino acids. CDR1 is SGHNT and CDR2 is YYREEE in the germline V gene (reference sequence). V was clipped by 1 base and J by 8 bases; unmatched bases: 9. The CDR3 loop is CASSLWGTGSGEKLFF. The CDR3 DNA sequence: TGTGCCAGCAGCTTGTGGGGGACAGGGAGTGGAGAAAAACTGTTTTTT. The full variable domain, with the rest looked up from reference TRBV5-4 and TRBJ1-4, is ETGVTQSPTHLIKTRGQQVTLRCSSQSGHNTVSWYQQALGQGPQFIFQYYREEENGRGNFPPRFSGLQFPNYSSELNVNALELDDSALYLCASSLWGTGSGEKLFFGSGTQLSVL.

The CDR3 spells CASSLESYQETQYF. The DNA for the CDR3 is TGCGCCAGCAGCTTGGAAAGCTACCAAGAGACCCAGTACTTC. V gene TRBV5-1 combines with J gene TRBJ2-5; D ambiguous. This CDR3 spans 14 amino acids. Trimming took 0 bases from V and 0 from J, leaving 6 bases between them. Germline V gene data show CDR1 as SGHRS and CDR2 as YFSETQ.

The genes are TRBV14 and TRBJ2-7, with a tentative D call TRBD1 (6 bases). The CDR3 is 13 amino acids. Per the germline V gene, CDR1 is SGHDN and CDR2 is FVKESK. V was cut by 4 bases and J by 1 base, with 8 bases left in between. The CDR3 is CASSRDISYEQYF. The CDR3 nucleotides are TGTGCCAGCAGCCGGGACATTTCCTACGAGCAGTACTTC.

The chain carries TRBV5-6 and TRBJ2-7; 10 bases align to TRBD1. Germline CDR1 reads SGHDT; CDR2 reads YYEEEE. Losses at the gene ends were 2 bases for V and 7 bases for J; bases not matched to a gene: 9. The CDR3 consists of 15 residues. The CDR3 sequence: CASSLQGTGEGEQYF. CDR3 in DNA: TGTGCCAGCAGCTTACAAGGGACAGGGGAGGGGGAGCAGTACTTC.

This clone appeared once. The J gene is TRBJ2-5, the V gene TRBV5-4; 10 positions agree with TRBD1. V was clipped by 0 bases and J by 1 base; unmatched bases: 6. The CDR3 totals 17 residues. In germline, CDR1 is SGHNT, CDR2 YYREEE (reference sequence). The chain's CDR3 is CASSLGGQGNRQETQYF. DNA for the CDR3: TGTGCCAGCAGCTTGGGGGGACAGGGGAACCGCCAAGAGACCCAGTACTTC. Complete variable domain (other parts from reference TRBV5-4 and TRBJ2-5): ETGVTQSPTHLIKTRGQQVTLRCSSQSGHNTVSWYQQALGQGPQFIFQYYREEENGRGNFPPRFSGLQFPNYSSELNVNALELDDSALYLCASSLGGQGNRQETQYFGPGTRLLVL.

The chain links TRBV7-2 to TRBJ2-2; D is ambiguous. The length of the CDR3 is 16 residues. V was cut by 5 bases and J by 7 bases, with 20 bases left in between. The V gene's germline CDR1 is SGHTA and CDR2 FQGNSA. Written as DNA, the CDR3 is TGTGCCAGCAGCCTCCGATCGGTAGGAAGGAGCGGGGAGCTGTTTTTT. Amino acids: CASSLRSVGRSGELFF.

This clone came up a few times. Other DNA sequences in the sample encode the same CDR3. This sequence joins TRBV5-1 and TRBJ1-1; tentatively, D is TRBD1 (6 bases). CDR3 size: 12 residues. Germline CDR1 reads SGHRS; CDR2 reads YFSETQ. The ends were cut back, 0 bases at V and 10 bases at J, with 10 bases in the middle. The chain's CDR3 is CASSLEGGRAFF. The CDR3 DNA reads TGCGCCAGCAGCTTGGAAGGGGGTCGAGCTTTCTTT.

The chain employs TRBV7-6 and TRBJ2-5, with D uncertain. V was cut by 4 bases and J by 2 bases, with 14 bases left in between. CDR1 and CDR2 from the germline V gene are SGHVS and FNYEAQ. The CDR3 sequence is 15 residues long. The CDR3 loop is CASSSASSIQETQYF. CDR3 nucleotides: TGTGCCAGCAGCTCGGCTAGTTCAATTCAAGAGACCCAGTACTTC.

This chain joins TRBV9 and TRBJ2-7, with 8 nucleotides matching TRBD2. V was clipped by 0 bases and J by 6 bases; unmatched bases: 14. The CDR3 spans 17 residues. The germline V gene has CDR1 SGDLS and CDR2 YYNGEE. In DNA form, the CDR3 reads TGTGCCAGCAGCGTAGGAATTCAAGGGACTAGTTCCCCCGAGCAGTACTTC. This sequence encodes CASSVGIQGTSSPEQYF. Combining the CDR3 with reference TRBV9 and TRBJ2-7 gives the whole variable domain DSGVTQTPKHLITATGQRVTLRCSPRSGDLSVYWYQQSLDQGLQFLIQYYNGEERAKGNILERFSAQQFPDLHSELNLSSLELGDSALYFCASSVGIQGTSSPEQYFGPGTRLTVT.

This rearrangement joins TRBV2 to TRBJ2-2; D ambiguous. Trimming left V 2 bases short and J 7 bases short, with 20 bases between. Germline V gene sequence: CDR1 SNHLY, CDR2 FYNNEI. The CDR3 loop spans 17 amino acids. The CDR3 DNA follows: TGTGCCAGCAGTGAATACAGAGTCCTCCTTCAAGGCGGGGAGCTGTTTTTT. Its translation is CASSEYRVLLQGGELFF.

This clone showed up just a few times. The genes are TRBV9 and TRBJ2-1; tentatively, D is TRBD1 (7 bases). The germline gives CDR1 SGDLS, CDR2 YYNGEE. The CDR3 runs 20 residues. V was clipped by 4 bases and J by 5 bases, with 31 bases between them. CDR3 nucleotides: TGTGCCAGCAGCCCGCGAGGAGGGGACAGTTCCCCCCCAACTGACAATGAGCAGTTCTTC. Amino acid sequence: CASSPRGGDSSPPTDNEQFF.

The rearrangement uses TRBV11-2 and TRBJ2-2, with no clear D. The CDR3 is made up of 13 amino acids. V was shortened by 3 bases and J by 5 bases, with 7 bases between the two germline ends. Germline-derived CDR1 and CDR2 are SGHAT and FQNNGV. This CDR3 reads CASSLPGTGELFF. CDR3 bases: TGTGCCAGCAGCTTGCCGGGTACCGGGGAGCTGTTTTTT.

This clone was observed at least ten times. The chain employs TRBV5-6 and TRBJ1-1, with TRBD1 identical over 12 bases. The V gene end was trimmed by 4 bases and the J gene end by 6 bases; junction bases not matched to a gene: 7. Germline lookup yields CDR1 SGHDT and CDR2 YYEEEE. This CDR3 has 15 residues. In DNA, the CDR3 is TGTGCCAGCAGCGGGCGGGGACAGGGGGCTGCTGAAGCTTTCTTT. Translated: CASSGRGQGAAEAFF.

The CDR3, as DNA: TGTGCCAGCAGCGATCCCAGGGGGGACTCTGGAAACACCATATATTTT. It codes for CASSDPRGDSGNTIYF. J is TRBJ1-3 and V is TRBV25-1, with TRBD1 matching 7 bases. Unmatched junction bases numbered 8, after V lost 6 bases and J lost 0 bases. In germline, CDR1 is MGHDK, CDR2 SYGVNS. The CDR3 length is 16 residues.

The chain employs TRBV27 and TRBJ2-7, with a weak D call TRBD2 (5 bases). The J call may not be correct, given that the DNA end is closer to TRBJ2-1. The CDR3 totals 12 residues. The germline V gene encodes CDR1 MNHEY and CDR2 SMNVEV (reference sequence). The CDR3 reads CASSPGPGGQFF. The CDR3 DNA reads as TGTGCCAGCAGTCCCGGTCCCGGAGGGCAGTTCTTC.

The table lists this clone with a count of one. The chain combines TRBV30 with TRBJ2-5, with a possible D match to TRBD2 (5 bases). This CDR3 has 12 amino acids. V dropped 4 bases and J dropped 5 bases, with 11 bases sitting between them. Germline assignment: CDR1 GTSNPN and CDR2 SVGIG (reference sequence). CDR3 coding DNA: TGTGCCTGGAATAGGGAGAGCGAGACCCAGTACTTC. Encoded protein: CAWNRESETQYF.

This chain joins TRBV18 and TRBJ1-5; D is possibly TRBD1 (5 bases). The CDR3 has 13 amino acids. The V gene's germline CDR1 is KGHSH and CDR2 LQKENI. The germline V and J ends were trimmed by 3 bases and 8 bases, with 11 bases remaining between them. The chain's CDR3 is CASSPSLREPQHF. DNA of the CDR3: TGTGCCAGCTCACCGTCCCTCAGGGAGCCCCAGCATTTT.

This chain uses TRBV5-4 with TRBJ2-3; 9 nucleotides line up with TRBD1. This CDR3 has 18 residues. V lost 5 bases, J lost 4 bases, and 17 bases stayed unmatched. Germline lookup yields CDR1 SGHNT and CDR2 YYREEE (reference sequence). The CDR3 nucleotides are TGTGCCAGCAGTTCGCGTTCGACCGGGACAGGGTACCCAGATACGCAGTATTTT. Translating it yields CASSSRSTGTGYPDTQYF.

This clone showed up just a few times. The chain carries TRBV2 and TRBJ2-7; 11 nucleotides line up with TRBD2. V was clipped by 2 bases and J by 4 bases; unmatched bases: 4. Germline lookup yields CDR1 SNHLY and CDR2 FYNNEI. CDR3 size: 15 residues. The CDR3, as DNA: TGTGCCAGCAGTGAAATAGCTAGCGGGGGGTACGAGCAGTACTTC. Encoded protein: CASSEIASGGYEQYF.

The J gene is TRBJ2-3, the V gene TRBV9, with 7 positions matching TRBD1. Germline V gene data show CDR1 as SGDLS and CDR2 as YYNGEE. J lost 2 bases, V lost 6 bases, and 9 bases had no gene match. The CDR3 totals 15 residues. CDR3 in DNA: TGTGCCAGCACCACTGAGGGACAGAACACAGATACGCAGTATTTT. This codes for CASTTEGQNTDTQYF.

CDR3 bases: TGTGCCAGCAGACCATTCGGGACAGCCAGAAACACCATATATTTT. Translation: CASRPFGTARNTIYF. This chain connects TRBV27 to TRBJ1-3; 7 positions agree with TRBD1. The germline V gene has CDR1 MNHEY and CDR2 SMNVEV (reference sequence). The CDR3 contains 15 residues. V lost 6 bases, J lost 5 bases, and 10 bases stayed unmatched.

This clone was counted between two and nine times. The CDR3 loop reads CASSIEGLLSNQPQHF. The CDR3 DNA is TGTGCCAGTAGTATAGAGGGCCTACTTAGCAATCAGCCCCAGCATTTT. This chain connects TRBV19 to TRBJ1-5; D is unclear. Germline V gene lookup returns CDR1 LNHDA and CDR2 SQIVND (reference sequence). This CDR3 is 16 amino acids long. Between the trimmed V and J ends, which lost 0 bases and 0 bases, there was a span of 9 bases.